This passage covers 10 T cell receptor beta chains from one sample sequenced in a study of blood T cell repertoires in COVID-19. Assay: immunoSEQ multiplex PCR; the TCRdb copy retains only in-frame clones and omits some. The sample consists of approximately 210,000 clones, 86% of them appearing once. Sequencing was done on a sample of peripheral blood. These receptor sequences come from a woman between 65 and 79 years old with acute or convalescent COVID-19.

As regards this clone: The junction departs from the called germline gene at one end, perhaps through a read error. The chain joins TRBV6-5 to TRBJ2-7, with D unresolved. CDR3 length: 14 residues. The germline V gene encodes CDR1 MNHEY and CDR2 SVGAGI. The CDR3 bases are TGTGCCAGCAGTTATAAGCCCTCCTCCCACGAGCAGTACTTC. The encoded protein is CASSYKPSSHEQYF.

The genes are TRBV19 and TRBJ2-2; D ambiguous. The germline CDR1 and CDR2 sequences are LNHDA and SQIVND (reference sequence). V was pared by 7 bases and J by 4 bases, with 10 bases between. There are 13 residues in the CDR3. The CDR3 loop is CASKFAGTGELFF. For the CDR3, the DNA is TGTGCCAGTAAATTTGCCGGCACCGGGGAGCTGTTTTTT.

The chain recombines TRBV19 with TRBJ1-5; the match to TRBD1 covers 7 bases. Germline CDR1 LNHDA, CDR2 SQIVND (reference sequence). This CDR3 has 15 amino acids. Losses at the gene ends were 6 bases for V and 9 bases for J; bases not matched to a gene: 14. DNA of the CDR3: TGTGCCAGTAGGGAAGGGGGCTATCCTTTGTCGCCCCAGCATTTT. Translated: CASREGGYPLSPQHF.

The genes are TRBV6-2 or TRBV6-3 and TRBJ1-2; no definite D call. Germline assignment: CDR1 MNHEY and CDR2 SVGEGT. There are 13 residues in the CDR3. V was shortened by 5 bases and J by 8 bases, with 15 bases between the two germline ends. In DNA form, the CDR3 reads TGTGCCAGCAGTGCGGGCCTCCCCGGCGGCTACACCTTC. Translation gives CASSAGLPGGYTF.

Written as DNA, the CDR3 is TGTGCCAGCAGCCTACCCCAGGTCGGCTACACCTTC. Encoded protein: CASSLPQVGYTF. The V call is TRBV7-9, the J call TRBJ1-2, with unresolved D. Trimming removed 5 bases from V and 8 bases from J, with 12 bases in between. Germline-derived CDR1 and CDR2 are SEHNR and FQNEAQ (reference sequence). This CDR3 has 12 residues.

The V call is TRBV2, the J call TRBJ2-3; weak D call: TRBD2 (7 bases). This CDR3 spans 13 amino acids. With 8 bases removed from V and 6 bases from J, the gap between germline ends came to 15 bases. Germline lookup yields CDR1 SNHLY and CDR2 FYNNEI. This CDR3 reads CASGGGGEDTQYF. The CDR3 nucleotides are TGTGCCAGCGGGGGGGGCGGAGAGGATACGCAGTATTTT.

The CDR3 bases are TGTGCTAGTGGTTCCGCGACAGGACCTCAGCCCCAGCATTTT. Translated, it gives CASGSATGPQPQHF. V usage is TRBV12-5 and J usage is TRBJ1-5, with D maybe TRBD1 (6 bases). CDR3 length equals 14 residues. V dropped 4 bases and J dropped 6 bases, with 13 bases sitting between them. Germline V gene lookup returns CDR1 LGHNT and CDR2 FRNRAP.

Here the CDR3 reads CASSSSQGSYNEQFF. The DNA for the CDR3 is TGTGCCAGCAGCAGCAGCCAGGGTTCATACAATGAGCAGTTCTTC. The J gene is TRBJ2-1, the V gene TRBV5-4, with D perhaps TRBD1 (5 bases). Germline V gene data show CDR1 as SGHNT and CDR2 as YYREEE (reference sequence). CDR3 length equals 15 residues. Trimming took off 4 bases at V and 4 bases at J, with 15 bases between the two ends.

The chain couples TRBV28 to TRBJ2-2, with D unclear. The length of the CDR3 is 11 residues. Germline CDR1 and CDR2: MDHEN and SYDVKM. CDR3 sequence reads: CPPSNTGELFF. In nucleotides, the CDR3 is TGTCCCCCTTCGAACACCGGGGAGCTGTTTTTT.

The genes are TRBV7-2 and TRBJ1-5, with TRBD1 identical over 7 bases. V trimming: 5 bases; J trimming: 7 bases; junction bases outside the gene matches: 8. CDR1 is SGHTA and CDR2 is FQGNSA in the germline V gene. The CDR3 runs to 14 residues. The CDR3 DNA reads TGTGCCAGCAGCGACCGACAGGGTTGGCAGCCCCAGCATTTT. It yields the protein CASSDRQGWQPQHF.